The clone carrying this T cell receptor (beta chain) has more than one count but fewer than ten. In the original analysis: Reference gene primer amplification yielded estimated nucleated cell counts. Assay: immunoSEQ multiplex PCR; the TCRdb copy retains only in-frame clones and omits some. V and J calls and clone size are those listed in that table; D and trimming were worked out from the DNA. The sample yields around 99,000 clones, around three quarters seen once. This entry comes from a study of blood T cell repertoires in COVID-19. Study-level background: The study drew acute and convalescent COVID-19 samples from the United States, Italy and Spain. Sources were T cells, B-cell-depleted T cells, or PBMCs; the material itself was cDNA or gDNA.

The ends were cut back, 4 bases at V and 4 bases at J, with 14 bases in the middle. Per the germline V gene, CDR1 is LGHDT and CDR2 is YNNKEL (reference sequence). The CDR3 is 14 amino acids. The specimen was peripheral blood. This sequence was found in a human donor in a cohort sampled during active or convalescent COVID-19. This sequence joins TRBV3-1 (or the pseudogene TRBV3-2) and TRBJ2-7; D call uncertain. This chain's CDR3 is CASSPQGGGYEQYF. The CDR3 DNA follows: TGTGCCAGCAGCCCTCAAGGCGGTGGTTACGAGCAGTACTTC.